This T cell receptor (beta chain) was retrieved from a study of patients and donors after allogeneic stem cell transplantation. This clonotype showed up just a few times. Via MiXCR, TCRdb re-called the RT-PCR reads, giving one row per CDR3 protein. The sample lists 70,000 to 95,000 distinct CDR3 sequences; around 5% were seen once. Sequencing input: blood, either unsorted or a sorted T cell fraction (not recorded which). The TCR comes from a human donor who was either an allogeneic HSCT recipient or a stem cell or donor lymphocyte infusion donor (not recorded which). It is not recorded whose cells these are; they may come from a transplant donor.

The CDR3 sequence: CSVSGQGTGGYTF. As DNA, the CDR3 is TGCAGCGTCTCGGGACAGGGGACTGGTGGCTACACCTTC. The rearrangement links TRBV29-1 to TRBJ1-2, with 10 bases aligning to TRBD1. V shed 6 bases, J shed 7 bases, and the junction held 8 bases outside the gene matches. The CDR3 spans 13 residues. Germline CDR1 reads SQVTM; CDR2 reads ANQGSEA.